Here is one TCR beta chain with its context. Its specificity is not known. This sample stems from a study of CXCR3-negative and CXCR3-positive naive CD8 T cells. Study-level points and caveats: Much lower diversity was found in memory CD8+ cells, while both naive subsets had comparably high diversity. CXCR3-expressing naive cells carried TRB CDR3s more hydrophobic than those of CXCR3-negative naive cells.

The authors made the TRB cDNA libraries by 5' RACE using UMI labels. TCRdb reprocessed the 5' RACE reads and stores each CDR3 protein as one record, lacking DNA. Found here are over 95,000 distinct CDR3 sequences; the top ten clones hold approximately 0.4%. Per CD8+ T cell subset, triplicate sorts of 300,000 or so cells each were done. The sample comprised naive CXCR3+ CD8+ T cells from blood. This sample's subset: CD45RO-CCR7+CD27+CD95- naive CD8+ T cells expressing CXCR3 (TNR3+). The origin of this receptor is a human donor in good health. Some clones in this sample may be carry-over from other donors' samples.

CDR3 protein: CASSLDRSGGSFYEQYF. The chain links TRBV11-2 to TRBJ2-7; TCRdb picks TRBD1, but there is no DNA to check that call. Per germline, CDR1 SGHAT and CDR2 FQNNGV. This CDR3 comprises 17 residues.